This entry features one T cell receptor beta chain sequence. Its cognate antigen is unknown. The sample contains more than one DNA sequence encoding this CDR3. Produced via immunoSEQ multiplex PCR; TCRdb's table is partial and in-frame only. The table lists over 120,000 clones, approximately 94% of them singletons, with less than 2% in the top ten. This sample was taken from a study of cytomegalovirus exposure and HLA in healthy donors. The wider study: The 95 to 150 validation repertoires used the same platform as the 650 to 800 first-cohort repertoires, a later analysis reported.

The CDR3 runs to 14 residues. J gave up 4 bases and V 4 bases, and 4 bases lay outside the gene matches. Germline V lookup: CDR1 SGHRS, CDR2 YFSETQ. Points from the study as a whole: One later analysis, an examination of the approximately 130 validation repertoires, found that first-cohort TCR clusters tended to co-occur in them. A list of 150 or so TCR beta chains associated with cytomegalovirus was given.

Source material: PBMCs. The J gene is TRBJ2-1, the V gene TRBV5-1, with 8 bases fitting TRBD1. The clonotype originates from a young man in good health and CMV-seropositive. The CDR3 region is CASSPGQGYNEQFF. The CDR3 DNA sequence: TGCGCCAGCAGCCCCGGACAGGGATACAATGAGCAGTTCTTC. The full variable domain, its missing parts supplied by reference TRBV5-1 and TRBJ2-1, is KAGVTQTPRYLIKTRGQQVTLSCSPISGHRSVSWYQQTPGQGLQFLFEYFSETQRNKGNFPGRFSGRQFSNSRSEMNVSTLELGDSALYLCASSPGQGYNEQFFGPGTRLTVL.